The 11 T cell receptor beta chains listed next were all sequenced from one sample in a study of cytomegalovirus exposure and HLA in healthy donors (dated by TCRdb to 2016 to 2017). Libraries were constructed by the immunoSEQ multiplex PCR assay. The immuneACCESS repertoire file appears here via TCRdb, limited to in-frame rearrangements. These files lack a portion of the clones; in checked studies, under half of the deficit traces to unresolved V genes, and the cause of the others is not known. This sample comprises 200,000 to 300,000 clones, about 90% of them detected only once. Clones ranked in the top ten supply 12% of the sample. The sequenced sample was PBMCs. These receptors were taken from a man aged 18 to 35 in good health and CMV-seropositive.

The V call is TRBV7-8, the J call TRBJ2-1; no definite D call. The V and J ends lost 5 bases and 3 bases respectively, with 8 bases between them. Germline V gene data show CDR1 as SGHVS and CDR2 as FQNEAQ. The CDR3 has 13 residues. The CDR3 sequence: CASSPHNYNEQFF. CDR3 sequence (DNA): TGTGCCAGCAGCCCTCACAACTACAATGAGCAGTTCTTC.

V gene TRBV19 combines with J gene TRBJ2-6; D is perhaps TRBD2 (6 bases). From germline, CDR1 is LNHDA and CDR2 SQIVND (reference sequence). The CDR3 covers 19 residues. With 0 bases removed from V and 0 bases from J, the gap between germline ends came to 15 bases. The CDR3 sequence is CASSIDPGLLISGANVLTF. The CDR3 nucleotides read TGTGCCAGTAGTATAGACCCGGGACTGTTGATCTCTGGGGCCAACGTCCTGACTTTC.

The chain employs TRBV5-1 and TRBJ2-7; D is undetermined. This CDR3 has 11 amino acids. CDR1 is SGHRS and CDR2 is YFSETQ in the germline V gene. Trimming cost V 0 bases and J 6 bases, with 4 bases left between them. The DNA of the CDR3 is TGCGCCAGCAGCTTGGAGTTCGAGCAGTACTTC. Translating it yields CASSLEFEQYF. The full variable domain, its missing parts supplied by reference TRBV5-1 and TRBJ2-7, is KAGVTQTPRYLIKTRGQQVTLSCSPISGHRSVSWYQQTPGQGLQFLFEYFSETQRNKGNFPGRFSGRQFSNSRSEMNVSTLELGDSALYLCASSLEFEQYFGPGTRLTVT.

The rearrangement joins TRBV11-3 to TRBJ2-1, with unresolved D. Germline V gene lookup returns CDR1 SGHNT and CDR2 YENEEA. The CDR3 length is 15 residues. V was pared by 4 bases and J by 4 bases, with 14 bases between. DNA of the CDR3: TGTGCCAGCAGCTCCTCTTCTACTAAATACAATGAGCAGTTCTTC. This gives the protein CASSSSSTKYNEQFF.

The gene calls are TRBV30 and TRBJ1-1; D uncertain. The CDR3 runs 13 residues. V was trimmed by 0 bases and J by 0 bases, leaving 5 bases between them. The germline V gene has CDR1 GTSNPN and CDR2 SVGIG (reference sequence). The CDR3 loop is CAWSVYVNTEAFF. CDR3 nucleotide sequence: TGTGCCTGGAGTGTGTACGTGAACACTGAAGCTTTCTTT.

V usage is TRBV7-9 and J usage is TRBJ2-1; TRBD2 matches 13 bases. Trimming took 5 bases from V and 9 from J; bases not matched to a gene: 7. This CDR3 region has 15 residues. Per germline, CDR1 SEHNR and CDR2 FQNEAQ (reference sequence). CDR3 residues: CASSTELAGGGEQFF. Written as DNA, the CDR3 is TGTGCCAGCAGCACAGAACTAGCGGGAGGGGGTGAGCAGTTCTTC. The full variable domain, completed using reference TRBV7-9 and TRBJ2-1, is DTGVSQNPRHKITKRGQNVTFRCDPISEHNRLYWYRQTLGQGPEFLTYFQNEAQLEKSRLLSDRFSAERPKGSFSTLEIQRTEQGDSAMYLCASSTELAGGGEQFFGPGTRLTVL.

This clone was recorded a few times. The rearrangement uses TRBV9 and TRBJ1-5; possible D gene TRBD1, 5 bases. V was trimmed by 7 bases and J by 0 bases, leaving 11 bases between them. This CDR3 comprises 14 residues. Germline CDR1 is SGDLS and CDR2 is YYNGEE. In DNA, the CDR3 is TGTGCCAGCTCAAGGGACGCTAGCAATCAGCCCCAGCATTTT. It encodes CASSRDASNQPQHF.

This chain connects TRBV5-1 to TRBJ1-1; D may be TRBD1 (5 bases). Germline lookup yields CDR1 SGHRS and CDR2 YFSETQ. The CDR3 is made up of 17 amino acids. V shed 0 bases and J shed 3 bases, with 18 bases lying between them. CDR3: CASSLVQGALGDTEAFF. The CDR3 nucleotides read TGCGCCAGCAGCTTGGTCCAGGGCGCCCTTGGGGACACTGAAGCTTTCTTT. Combining the CDR3 with reference TRBV5-1 and TRBJ1-1 gives the whole variable domain KAGVTQTPRYLIKTRGQQVTLSCSPISGHRSVSWYQQTPGQGLQFLFEYFSETQRNKGNFPGRFSGRQFSNSRSEMNVSTLELGDSALYLCASSLVQGALGDTEAFFGQGTRLTVV.

The rearrangement links TRBV11-2 to TRBJ1-1, with D tentatively TRBD1 (6 bases). Germline V lookup: CDR1 SGHAT, CDR2 FQNNGV. This CDR3 is built from 16 residues. Trimming took 6 bases from V and 3 from J, leaving 20 bases between them. The CDR3 DNA sequence: TGTGCCAGCAGAGGGGGGTGGGAGAGGGGCGACACTGAAGCTTTCTTT. Translation gives CASRGGWERGDTEAFF.

V is TRBV7-2 and J is TRBJ2-7, with 11 bases that match TRBD2. CDR1 is SGHTA and CDR2 is FQGNSA in the germline V gene. Trimming cost V 1 base and J 9 bases; bases outside gene matches: 8. CDR3 length: 15 residues. The CDR3 DNA reads as TGTGCCAGCAGCTTAGGGGTGACTAGCGGGATATGGCAGTACTTC. This sequence encodes CASSLGVTSGIWQYF.

The chain is built from TRBV4-1 and TRBJ2-1; D not resolved. Looked up from germline, CDR1 is MGHRA and CDR2 is YSYEKL. Trimming pared 7 bases from V and 7 bases from J, leaving 14 bases between. This CDR3 is 13 amino acids long. The CDR3 protein is CASTFSGENEQFF. As DNA, the CDR3 is TGCGCCAGCACCTTTTCGGGCGAGAATGAGCAGTTCTTC.